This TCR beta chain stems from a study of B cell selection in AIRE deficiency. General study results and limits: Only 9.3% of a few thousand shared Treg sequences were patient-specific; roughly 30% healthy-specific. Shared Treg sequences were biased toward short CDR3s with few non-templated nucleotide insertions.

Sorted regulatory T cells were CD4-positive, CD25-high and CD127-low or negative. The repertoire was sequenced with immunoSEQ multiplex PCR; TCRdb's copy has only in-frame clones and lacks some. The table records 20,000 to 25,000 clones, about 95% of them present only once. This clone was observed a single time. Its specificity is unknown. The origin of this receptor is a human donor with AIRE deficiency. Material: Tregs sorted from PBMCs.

CDR3: CASSLDGRNQPQHF. The CDR3, as DNA: TGTGCCAGCAGCTTGGACGGACGAAATCAGCCCCAGCATTTT. J is TRBJ1-5 and V is TRBV9; D remains unclear. Trimming left V 4 bases short and J 4 bases short, with 12 bases between. The CDR3 spans 14 residues. CDR1 is SGDLS, CDR2 YYNGEE, per germline.